The 29 T cell receptor beta chains given below trace back to one sample, sequenced in a study of shared clonotypes between healthy human individuals. The table came from immunoSEQ multiplex PCR; TCRdb's copy has only in-frame clones and leaves some out. This table has 850,000 to 1,200,000 clones, roughly 80% appearing once. Sequencing used memory CD4+ T cells sorted from blood. Subset reported: CD45RA-negative fraction. These receptors originate from a man younger than 35 in good health.

The chain uses TRBV5-1 and TRBJ1-2; D ambiguous. The CDR3 covers 13 residues. V was shortened by 7 bases and J by 4 bases, with 14 bases between the two germline ends. CDR1 SGHRS and CDR2 YFSETQ come from the germline V gene. CDR3 loop: CASRIGSLYGYTF. Written as DNA, the CDR3 is TGCGCCAGCCGGATCGGAAGCCTCTATGGCTACACCTTC. The full variable domain, completed using reference TRBV5-1 and TRBJ1-2, is KAGVTQTPRYLIKTRGQQVTLSCSPISGHRSVSWYQQTPGQGLQFLFEYFSETQRNKGNFPGRFSGRQFSNSRSEMNVSTLELGDSALYLCASRIGSLYGYTFGSGTRLTVV.

The chain recombines TRBV20-1 with TRBJ2-5; the D gene is possibly TRBD1 (6 bases). The germline gives CDR1 DFQATT, CDR2 SNEGSKA (reference sequence). The CDR3 loop spans 11 amino acids. V lost 7 bases and J lost 3, with 9 bases in between. The CDR3 reads CSGGPKETQYF. The DNA for the CDR3 is TGCAGTGGGGGGCCAAAAGAGACCCAGTACTTC.

V is TRBV18 and J is TRBJ2-3; 12 bases agree with TRBD2. CDR1 is KGHSH, CDR2 LQKENI, per germline. CDR3 length: 16 residues. V lost 2 bases and J lost 3; bases outside the gene matches: 3. CDR3 region: CASSPGLAGRTDTQYF. CDR3 DNA: TGTGCCAGCTCACCAGGACTAGCGGGGAGGACAGATACGCAGTATTTT.

V usage is TRBV9 and J usage is TRBJ2-2; possible D gene TRBD2, 6 bases. Germline loops: CDR1 SGDLS, CDR2 YYNGEE. V was cut by 0 bases and J by 7 bases, with 16 bases left in between. This CDR3 has 16 residues. CDR3 coding DNA: TGTGCCAGCAGCGTAGCTGCTAGCGAATATGGCGGGGAGCTGTTTTTT. It encodes CASSVAASEYGGELFF.

This rearrangement joins TRBV15 to TRBJ2-3; tentative D call: TRBD2 (6 bases). CDR1 LNHNV and CDR2 YYDKDF come from the germline V gene (reference sequence). V was cut by 3 bases and J by 3 bases, with 13 bases left in between. The CDR3 sequence is 15 residues long. The CDR3 region has the DNA TGTGCCACCAGCAGGGGTGGGACTCCGACAGATACGCAGTATTTT. It yields the protein CATSRGGTPTDTQYF.

The chain is built from TRBV7-9 and TRBJ2-1; 11 positions agree with TRBD1. The trim removed 8 bases at V and 6 bases at J, leaving 6 bases unmatched. The germline gives CDR1 SEHNR, CDR2 FQNEAQ (reference sequence). This CDR3 is 14 amino acids long. This CDR3 is CASGAGTGGNEQFF. In DNA form, the CDR3 reads TGTGCCAGCGGGGCCGGGACAGGGGGCAATGAGCAGTTCTTC.

The chain couples TRBV9 to TRBJ2-5; 9 nucleotides agree with TRBD2. The ends lost 0 bases at V and 3 bases at J; junction bases unmatched: 6. Germline V gene data show CDR1 as SGDLS and CDR2 as YYNGEE. The CDR3 loop spans 16 amino acids. CDR3: CASSVAAGGGKETQYF. CDR3 in DNA: TGTGCCAGCAGCGTAGCAGCGGGAGGAGGAAAAGAGACCCAGTACTTC.

As regards this clone: A much larger clone lies a single base off, so this may be a read error. The J gene is TRBJ2-2, the V gene TRBV5-6, with D unclear. The V and J ends lost 3 bases and 4 bases respectively, with 4 bases between them. The CDR3 contains 12 residues. In germline, CDR1 is SGHDT, CDR2 YYEEEE. CDR3 nucleotides: TGTGCCAGCAGCTCGGTCACCGGGGAGCTGTTTTTT. Amino acids: CASSSVTGELFF. Looking up the rest from reference TRBV5-6 and TRBJ2-2 gives the full variable domain: DAGVTQSPTHLIKTRGQQVTLRCSPKSGHDTVSWYQQALGQGPQFIFQYYEEEERQRGNFPDRFSGHQFPNYSSELNVNALLLGDSALYLCASSSVTGELFFGEGSRLTVL.

This chain joins TRBV12-5 and TRBJ2-3; tentative D call: TRBD2 (5 bases). Trimming stripped 5 bases from V and 4 bases from J, with 16 bases between. CDR1 and CDR2 (germline): LGHNT, FRNRAP. This CDR3 has 15 residues. Here the CDR3 DNA reads TGTGCTAGTGGTCTCAACCGGAGGTTGTCAGATACGCAGTATTTT. It codes for CASGLNRRLSDTQYF.

This clone was seen a single time. The chain couples TRBV7-9 to TRBJ1-4, with D possibly TRBD1 on 6 matching bases. This CDR3 is built from 15 residues. The V gene lost 4 bases and the J gene lost 4 bases, with 13 bases spanning the gap. Germline values: CDR1 SEHNR, CDR2 FQNEAQ (reference sequence). The CDR3, as DNA: TGTGCCAGCAGCTCCATGACAGGATTTAATGAAAAACTGTTTTTT. This gives the protein CASSSMTGFNEKLFF. Looking up the rest from reference TRBV7-9 and TRBJ1-4 gives the full variable domain: DTGVSQNPRHKITKRGQNVTFRCDPISEHNRLYWYRQTLGQGPEFLTYFQNEAQLEKSRLLSDRFSAERPKGSFSTLEIQRTEQGDSAMYLCASSSMTGFNEKLFFGSGTQLSVL.

A remark on this clone: A read error may account for a junction end that differs from germline. The chain is built from TRBV7-7 and TRBJ2-3; TRBD2 agrees at 9 bases. The CDR3 is 15 residues long. Germline V gives CDR1 SSHAT, CDR2 FNYEAQ (reference sequence). CDR3 residues: CASSLGSGRTDTQYF. The CDR3 coding sequence is TGTGCTAGCAGCTTAGGTAGCGGGAGAACAGATACGCAGTATTTT.

Turning to this clone: Compared with germline, one end of the junction differs, possibly owing to a read error. Other DNA variants within this sample encode the same CDR3. This chain links TRBV20-1 with TRBJ1-2; TRBD1 is a possible D gene (6 bases). The length of the CDR3 is 11 residues. Per the germline V gene, CDR1 is DFQATT and CDR2 is SNEGSKA (reference sequence). CDR3 sequence reads: CSAQQGSGYTF. DNA of the CDR3: TGCAGTGCCCAACAGGGAAGCGGCTACACTTTC.

The chain couples TRBV30 to TRBJ2-3; D gene unclear. Germline lookup yields CDR1 GTSNPN and CDR2 SVGIG (reference sequence). The CDR3 totals 11 residues. Trimming removed 5 bases at V and 6 bases at J, with 9 bases between. CDR3 DNA: TGTGCCTGGGAAGAAGCGGATACGCAGTATTTT. Its protein product is CAWEEADTQYF.

A word on this clone: This specimen includes other DNA sequences encoding the same CDR3. V usage is TRBV4-3 and J usage is TRBJ1-1; D uncertain. Germline CDR1 is LGHNA and CDR2 is YSLEER. The CDR3 runs to 13 residues. The germline V and J ends were trimmed by 1 base and 2 bases, with 5 bases remaining between them. For the CDR3, the DNA is TGCGCCAGCAGCCAAGGCGTCAACACTGAAGCTTTCTTT. Translated, it gives CASSQGVNTEAFF.

Notes on this clone: This may arise from a read error, as a much more abundant clone is one base away. V and J are TRBV2 and TRBJ2-5, with unresolved D. V was clipped by 1 base and J by 2 bases, with 8 bases between them. The germline V gene has CDR1 SNHLY and CDR2 FYNNEI. CDR3 length: 14 amino acids. The CDR3 bases are TGTGCCAGCAGTGAAGGCGCCAGTCAAGAGACCCAGTACTTC. Its translation: CASSEGASQETQYF. Based on the CDR3 plus reference TRBV2 and TRBJ2-5, the full variable domain is EPEVTQTPSHQVTQMGQEVILRCVPISNHLYFYWYRQILGQKVEFLVSFYNNEISEKSEIFDDQFSVERPDGSNFTLKIRSTKLEDSAMYFCASSEGASQETQYFGPGTRLLVL.

The V and J genes are TRBV5-5 and TRBJ1-4, with D possibly matching TRBD1 (5 bases). Between the trimmed V and J ends, which lost 2 bases and 7 bases, there was a span of 15 bases. CDR3 size: 15 residues. Germline V lookup: CDR1 SGHKS, CDR2 YYEKEE (reference sequence). The DNA for the CDR3 is TGTGCCAGCAGCTTCGAGGGGACTAAGGGTGAAAAACTGTTTTTT. Protein: CASSFEGTKGEKLFF.

The rearrangement joins TRBV2 to TRBJ2-1; tentatively, D is TRBD1 or TRBD2 (5 bases each). Trimming left V 6 bases short and J 4 bases short, with 13 bases between. This CDR3 is built from 14 residues. Germline V gives CDR1 SNHLY, CDR2 FYNNEI. The CDR3 DNA is TGTGCCAGCAGCGGGTGGGACCAATACAATGAGCAGTTCTTC. Translating gives CASSGWDQYNEQFF.

The chain joins TRBV5-4 to TRBJ2-3; unclear D gene. CDR3 size: 14 residues. The germline gives CDR1 SGHNT, CDR2 YYREEE (reference sequence). Trimming left V 1 base short and J 0 bases short, with 6 bases between. Here the CDR3 reads CASSLKESTDTQYF. The DNA of the CDR3 is TGTGCCAGCAGCTTGAAAGAGAGCACAGATACGCAGTATTTT.

The chain links TRBV11-2 to TRBJ2-7; D remains ambiguous. The germline V gene has CDR1 SGHAT and CDR2 FQNNGV. The V end was cut by 0 bases, the J end by 5 bases, with 8 bases between. This CDR3 is built from 13 residues. The CDR3 loop reads CASSLDYVNEQYF. In DNA, the CDR3 is TGTGCCAGCAGCTTAGATTATGTTAACGAGCAGTACTTC.

This chain links TRBV14 with TRBJ2-5, with D hard to call. In germline, CDR1 is SGHDN, CDR2 FVKESK. This CDR3 has 14 amino acids. The germline V and J ends were trimmed by 0 bases and 7 bases, with 12 bases remaining between them. The CDR3 DNA is TGTGCCAGCAGCCAAGATGGACCGGCGAGGACCCAGTACTTC. It translates to CASSQDGPARTQYF.

This clone has just a few counts. The chain combines TRBV6-9 with TRBJ2-4; 9 nucleotides match TRBD1. This CDR3 is built from 14 residues. The trim removed 6 bases at V and 3 bases at J, leaving 3 bases unmatched. The germline V gene encodes CDR1 MNHGY and CDR2 SVAAGI. The CDR3 loop reads CASSMTGGKNIQYF. The DNA of the CDR3 is TGTGCCAGCAGCATGACAGGGGGCAAAAACATTCAGTACTTC.

The chain couples TRBV4-1 to TRBJ2-3; D unresolved. The germline CDR1 and CDR2 sequences are MGHRA and YSYEKL. The CDR3 is 16 residues long. V dropped 0 bases and J dropped 3 bases, with 13 bases sitting between them. DNA for the CDR3: TGCGCCAGCAGCCAAGATCCAGGTTCAAGGACAGATACGCAGTATTTT. It yields the protein CASSQDPGSRTDTQYF.

CDR3 coding DNA: TGTGCCAGCAGCCCCCGGTCTCCCTTCGGAAACACCATATATTTT. This encodes CASSPRSPFGNTIYF. V gene TRBV7-3 combines with J gene TRBJ1-3; no clear D gene. The CDR3 contains 15 residues. Trimming removed 5 bases at V and 4 bases at J, with 15 bases between. The germline CDR1 and CDR2 sequences are SGHTA and FQGTGA.

The chain is built from TRBV29-1 and TRBJ2-4; 7 positions agree with TRBD1. The CDR3 extends over 16 amino acids. V gave up 2 bases and J gave up 7 bases; unmatched junction bases: 14. The germline V gene has CDR1 SQVTM and CDR2 ANQGSEA. The chain's CDR3 is CSVESSTLGRGNIQYF. In nucleotides, the CDR3 is TGCAGCGTTGAATCCTCTACCCTCGGCAGGGGGAACATTCAGTACTTC.

This chain links TRBV5-1 with TRBJ1-2, with 7 nucleotides matching TRBD1. V shed 8 bases, J shed 3 bases, and the junction held 13 bases outside the gene matches. The germline V gene has CDR1 SGHRS and CDR2 YFSETQ. The CDR3 spans 15 residues. CDR3 loop: CASQTGQGEDYGYTF. The CDR3 DNA is TGCGCCAGTCAAACGGGTCAGGGGGAAGACTATGGCTACACCTTC. Filled out from reference TRBV5-1 and TRBJ1-2, the complete variable domain reads KAGVTQTPRYLIKTRGQQVTLSCSPISGHRSVSWYQQTPGQGLQFLFEYFSETQRNKGNFPGRFSGRQFSNSRSEMNVSTLELGDSALYLCASQTGQGEDYGYTFGSGTRLTVV.

The chain links TRBV5-4 to TRBJ1-6; D might be TRBD1 (5 bases). This CDR3 contains 15 residues. Trimming removed 4 bases from V and 6 bases from J, with 14 bases in between. Germline V gene data show CDR1 as SGHNT and CDR2 as YYREEE (reference sequence). CDR3 in amino acids: CASSGETESNSPLHF. Here the CDR3 DNA reads TGTGCCAGCAGCGGTGAGACAGAATCTAATTCACCCCTCCACTTT.

The chain carries TRBV6-1 and TRBJ1-3; D unclear. Per the germline V gene, CDR1 is MNHNS and CDR2 is SASEGT. The CDR3 is 12 amino acids. V lost 4 bases to trimming and J lost 8 bases, with 9 bases between them. CDR3: CASSGAEDTIYF. The DNA of the CDR3 is TGTGCCAGCAGTGGAGCAGAGGACACCATATATTTT.

The gene calls are TRBV6-5 and TRBJ2-5, with 9 bases identical to TRBD1. This CDR3 is 13 amino acids long. V was clipped by 6 bases and J by 5 bases; unmatched bases: 4. Looked up from germline, CDR1 is MNHEY and CDR2 is SVGAGI. The CDR3 region is CASSTGGGETQYF. CDR3 DNA sequence: TGTGCCAGCAGCACAGGGGGCGGGGAGACCCAGTACTTC.

This chain uses TRBV30 with TRBJ2-3; no clear D gene. Germline CDR1 and CDR2: GTSNPN and SVGIG (reference sequence). This CDR3 has 12 residues. Trimming shortened V by 5 bases and J by 6 bases, and 12 bases separated the two germline ends. Written as DNA, the CDR3 is TGTGCCTGGGCTCAGATAGGGGATACGCAGTATTTT. This codes for CAWAQIGDTQYF.